This TCR beta chain is from a study of blood T cell repertoires in COVID-19. Study-level information: COVID-19 samples collected from the United States, Italy and Spain covered acute and convalescent phases.

Under the authors' procedure: For nucleated cells, counts were estimated from reference gene primer amplification. TCRdb's table, derived via immunoSEQ multiplex PCR, lists solely in-frame clones and lacks some. V and J calls plus clone size are reproduced from that table; the DNA served to infer D and trimming. The table lists about 150,000 clones, 80% to 90% of them singletons. This clone appeared a few times. The CDR3 is 17 amino acids. Trimming took off 1 base at V and 1 base at J, with 15 bases between the two ends. Looked up from germline, CDR1 is SGHVS and CDR2 is FQNEAQ. The source is a man between 65 and 85 years old with acute or convalescent COVID-19. This chain uses TRBV7-8 with TRBJ2-3; D is unclear. Material for sequencing was peripheral blood. CDR3 DNA: TGTGCCAGCAGCTTAGGGCCCACACCCCAGGGCACAGATACGCAGTATTTT. It yields the protein CASSLGPTPQGTDTQYF.